The rows below give T cell receptor beta chains drawn from one sample of a study of graft-versus-host responses after intestinal transplantation. Measured with immunoSEQ multiplex PCR; TCRdb has only the in-frame clones, and not every one. The sample lists about 90,000 clones, about 94% seen once, with 0.15% to 0.2% in the top ten. No antigen has been assigned to these receptors. The sample consisted of unstimulated CD4+ T cells sorted from spleen or lymph node cells, taken before transplant. All receptors derive from a human donor who was the organ donor for an intestinal transplant. Both conserved end residues are trimmed from each CDR3.

len: 12; j_gene: TRBJ1-1; v_gene: TRBV2; CDR3aa: ASSELGVNTEAF
len: 13; j_gene: TRBJ2-1; v_gene: TRBV6-4; CDR3aa: ASSHTSGGTDEQF
len: 13; j_gene: TRBJ2-1; v_gene: TRBV19; CDR3aa: ASRERGPSGNEQF
len: 13; j_gene: TRBJ1-4; v_gene: TRBV18; CDR3aa: ASSPETGANEKLF
len: 14; j_gene: TRBJ1-1; v_gene: TRBV5-1; CDR3aa: ASSLDGGIRNTEAF
len: 15; j_gene: TRBJ1-1; v_gene: TRBV7-2; CDR3aa: ASSFRGSGFMNTEAF
len: 13; j_gene: TRBJ2-3; v_gene: TRBV28; CDR3aa: ASSSPAGGRDTQY
len: 14; j_gene: TRBJ2-5; v_gene: TRBV4-2; CDR3aa: ASSHVPGQGQETQY
len: 12; j_gene: TRBJ2-3; v_gene: TRBV7-3; CDR3aa: ASSLTPSTDTQY
len: 11; j_gene: TRBJ2-7; v_gene: TRBV9; CDR3aa: ASSAETSGEQY
len: 8; j_gene: TRBJ2-5; v_gene: TRBV20-1; CDR3aa: SAPLGTQY
len: 10; j_gene: TRBJ2-2; v_gene: TRBV11-1; CDR3aa: ASSLNTGELF
len: 13; j_gene: TRBJ2-7; v_gene: TRBV28; CDR3aa: ASTRGLAGYYEQY
len: 12; j_gene: TRBJ1-1; v_gene: TRBV5-1; CDR3aa: ASSLDTTDTEAF
len: 11; j_gene: TRBJ1-2; v_gene: TRBV30; CDR3aa: ASDGIVRSGYT
len: 13; j_gene: TRBJ2-2; v_gene: TRBV2; CDR3aa: ASSRQGRNTGELF
len: 12; j_gene: TRBJ2-7; v_gene: TRBV6-5; CDR3aa: ASSRTRGASEQY
len: 14; j_gene: TRBJ2-3; v_gene: TRBV9; CDR3aa: ASSVETSGGVNTQY
len: 11; j_gene: TRBJ2-7; v_gene: TRBV6-5; CDR3aa: ASSPDWKREQY
len: 13; j_gene: TRBJ2-1; v_gene: TRBV5-1; CDR3aa: ASSLGSGPYNEQF
len: 9; j_gene: TRBJ2-7; v_gene: TRBV29-1; CDR3aa: SVRHLYEQY
len: 12; j_gene: TRBJ1-1; v_gene: TRBV4-3; CDR3aa: ASSRDRLNTEAF
len: 13; j_gene: TRBJ1-5; v_gene: TRBV2; CDR3aa: ASSEGPELYQPQH
len: 10; j_gene: TRBJ1-2; v_gene: TRBV2; CDR3aa: ATQGGNYGYT
len: 9; j_gene: TRBJ1-2; v_gene: TRBV20-1; CDR3aa: SARGGYGYT
len: 13; j_gene: TRBJ1-5; v_gene: TRBV7-6; CDR3aa: ASSYRPGEDQPQH
len: 14; j_gene: TRBJ2-7; v_gene: TRBV5-4; CDR3aa: ASSSLNRGRPYEQY
len: 11; j_gene: TRBJ1-2; v_gene: TRBV2; CDR3aa: ATGPGRYSGYT
len: 13; j_gene: TRBJ1-2; v_gene: TRBV10-2; CDR3aa: ASREFQQENYGYT
len: 14; j_gene: TRBJ2-7; v_gene: TRBV29-1; CDR3aa: SVEEFSGTSLYEQY
len: 12; j_gene: TRBJ2-7; v_gene: TRBV6-5; CDR3aa: ASLLARGPYEQY
len: 12; j_gene: TRBJ1-1; v_gene: TRBV11-3; CDR3aa: ASSLAVRGPEAF
len: 13; j_gene: TRBJ1-1; v_gene: TRBV5-1; CDR3aa: ASNLLGITNTEAF
len: 13; j_gene: TRBJ2-5; v_gene: TRBV6-5; CDR3aa: ASRGGTGGRETQY
len: 16; j_gene: TRBJ2-6; v_gene: TRBV28; CDR3aa: ASSPTGRGAPGANVLT
len: 15; j_gene: TRBJ1-2; v_gene: TRBV28; CDR3aa: ASSFLTGRLTNYGYT
len: 12; j_gene: TRBJ2-5; v_gene: TRBV7-7; CDR3aa: ASSPGPGGETQY
len: 16; j_gene: TRBJ1-6; v_gene: TRBV19; CDR3aa: ASSISSGTSSYNSPLH
len: 11; j_gene: TRBJ1-2; v_gene: TRBV10-2; CDR3aa: ASSAQGDYGYT
len: 12; j_gene: TRBJ1-6; v_gene: TRBV5-6; CDR3aa: ASSLVGGGSPLH
len: 13; j_gene: TRBJ2-5; v_gene: TRBV7-3; CDR3aa: ASSLWGLAGETQY
len: 13; j_gene: TRBJ1-6; v_gene: TRBV18; CDR3aa: ASSPGTSDNSPLH
len: 11; j_gene: TRBJ2-5; v_gene: TRBV11-1; CDR3aa: ASSPRGRETQY
len: 11; j_gene: TRBJ1-5; v_gene: TRBV7-9; CDR3aa: ASSLGARQPQH
len: 13; j_gene: TRBJ1-5; v_gene: TRBV4-2; CDR3aa: ASSQGDRLNQPQH
len: 14; j_gene: TRBJ1-3; v_gene: TRBV18; CDR3aa: ASSPGQGNAGNTIY
len: 11; j_gene: TRBJ2-5; v_gene: TRBV6-1; CDR3aa: ASSGDRPETQY
len: 11; j_gene: TRBJ2-3; v_gene: TRBV9; CDR3aa: ASSPVEGNTQY
len: 13; j_gene: TRBJ2-5; v_gene: TRBV28; CDR3aa: ASSSMPVPGIAQY
len: 13; j_gene: TRBJ2-4; v_gene: TRBV6-1; CDR3aa: ASSEPTASSNIQY
len: 12; j_gene: TRBJ1-2; v_gene: TRBV7-9; CDR3aa: ASSLGVAGYGYT
len: 13; j_gene: TRBJ1-2; v_gene: TRBV10-1; CDR3aa: ASLNRQKIEYGYT
len: 11; j_gene: TRBJ1-2; v_gene: TRBV5-1; CDR3aa: ASSFGTLYGYT
len: 12; j_gene: TRBJ2-7; v_gene: TRBV6-5; CDR3aa: ASRLGSLNGEQY
len: 11; j_gene: TRBJ2-7; v_gene: TRBV30; CDR3aa: AWSRDRGYEQY
len: 9; j_gene: TRBJ1-1; v_gene: TRBV10-3; CDR3aa: AISEREEAF
len: 14; j_gene: TRBJ2-1; v_gene: TRBV7-9; CDR3aa: ASTGTTTGLNNEQF
len: 12; j_gene: TRBJ2-7; v_gene: TRBV6-1; CDR3aa: ASRDRASSYEQY
len: 14; j_gene: TRBJ1-2; v_gene: TRBV6-5; CDR3aa: ASSFGTGPDSYGYT
len: 11; j_gene: TRBJ2-5; v_gene: TRBV5-5; CDR3aa: ASSVTGGETQY